This T cell receptor (beta chain) was obtained from a study of human T cells and chemical hapten exposure. Turning to the study itself: Weekly scalp doses of diphenylcyclopropenone were given to patients during the roughly 25-week study. The patch tests put 0.01% DPC on the skin of the upper back and were read 6 days later.

TCRdb reprocessed the RACE reads via MiXCR and lists one record per CDR3 protein. The data contain some 89,000 distinct CDR3 sequences, roughly a quarter of them singletons. Time point meaning: patch test 3, about 24 weeks after DPC sensitization. Treatment of the sample: therapeutic diphenylcyclopropenone sensitization with weekly scalp DPC. Blood draws came first, before each patch test. Germline values: CDR1 DFQATT, CDR2 SNEGSKA (reference sequence). V gave up 0 bases and J gave up 0 bases; unmatched junction bases: 16. CDR3 length: 20 residues. The source is a man aged 40-55 years with alopecia areata. Some clones in this sample may be carry-over from other donors' samples. The source material was whole blood, sampled in connection with sensitization to the hapten diphenylcyclopropenone (DPC). The chain couples TRBV20-1 to TRBJ2-5; 10 positions agree with TRBD2. The CDR3 loop is CSARDTASSGRAWNQETQYF. CDR3 nucleotides: TGCAGTGCTAGAGATACGGCTTCTAGCGGGAGAGCTTGGAACCAAGAGACCCAGTACTTC.